This TCR beta chain was captured by sequencing in a study of blood T cell repertoires in COVID-19. Study background: COVID-19 samples from acute and convalescent phases originated in the United States, Italy and Spain. T cells, B-cell-depleted T cells, or PBMCs supplied cDNA or gDNA.

Participants were aged about 18 to 89 years from roughly 26 US areas. Clinical history reported by participants formed the basis on which cohorts were assigned. Only in-frame clones appear in the TCRdb table, and some are missing; sequencing was by immunoSEQ multiplex PCR. The table includes fewer than 250,000 clones, approximately 88% detected once. CDR1 MNHEY and CDR2 SVGAGI come from the germline V gene. This CDR3 contains 14 residues. V trimming: 9 bases; J trimming: 0 bases; junction bases outside the gene matches: 5. What was sequenced was PBMCs or T cells enriched from blood (not recorded which). This sequence originates from a woman aged 25 to 45 with acute COVID-19. V is TRBV6-5 and J is TRBJ1-3; 7 bases agree with TRBD1. CDR3 residues: CARPTGNSGNTIYF. The CDR3 DNA is TGTGCCAGGCCGACAGGGAACTCTGGAAACACCATATATTTT.